This entry lists 8 T cell receptor beta chains sequenced from one sample in a study of T cell responses to AZD1222 COVID-19 vaccine. TCRdb's copy holds only in-frame clones and misses some; the assay was immunoSEQ multiplex PCR. This table has about 150,000 clones, around 87% appearing once. The input for sequencing was peripheral blood, taken 28 days after the second AZD1222 dose. These receptors originate from an adult who received the AZD1222 COVID-19 vaccine.

This clone was recorded only once. This sequence joins TRBV11-1 and TRBJ2-1; 11 nucleotides line up with TRBD2. Per germline, CDR1 SGHAT and CDR2 FQDESV (reference sequence). The ends lost 2 bases at V and 8 bases at J; junction bases unmatched: 8. The CDR3 is 16 residues long. The CDR3 region is CASSLRRTSGLDEQFF. The CDR3 coding sequence is TGTGCCAGCAGCTTAAGAAGGACTAGCGGGTTGGATGAGCAGTTCTTC.

The V gene is TRBV7-8, the J gene TRBJ1-5; D gene uncertain. The ends were cut back, 2 bases at V and 7 bases at J, with 9 bases in the middle. The length of the CDR3 is 13 residues. The germline gives CDR1 SGHVS, CDR2 FQNEAQ. DNA for the CDR3: TGTGCCAGCAGCTTACAGTTGGGGCAGCCCCAGCATTTT. Protein product: CASSLQLGQPQHF.

This clone was counted only a few times. The V and J genes are TRBV7-3 and TRBJ2-1; TRBD2 matches 8 bases. The CDR3 extends over 15 amino acids. The germline V gene encodes CDR1 SGHTA and CDR2 FQGTGA. Trimming cost V 1 base and J 6 bases; bases outside gene matches: 5. CDR3 DNA: TGTGCCAGCAGCTTAAAAGCGGGAGAACGCAATGAGCAGTTCTTC. It encodes CASSLKAGERNEQFF.

This clone was picked up one time. The chain carries TRBV3-1 (or the pseudogene TRBV3-2) and TRBJ1-2; tentative D call: TRBD1 (6 bases). V was cut by 4 bases and J by 8 bases, with 11 bases left in between. The CDR3 covers 12 residues. The germline CDR1 and CDR2 sequences are LGHDT and YNNKEL (reference sequence). The DNA for the CDR3 is TGTGCCAGCAGCCTCCTCACAGGGGGCTACACCTTC. Translation: CASSLLTGGYTF.

This chain joins TRBV23-1 and TRBJ1-3; D is ambiguous. TRBV23-1 is labeled an ORF, and its function is uncertain. The CDR3 covers 15 residues. Between the trimmed V and J ends, which lost 1 base and 5 bases, there was a span of 12 bases. Here the CDR3 DNA reads TGCGCCAGCAGTCAATGGTCCGGGATCCGAAACACCATATATTTT. It is translated as CASSQWSGIRNTIYF.

As concerns this clone: At one end the junction does not follow the germline gene, possibly because of a read error. This chain uses TRBV3-1 (or the pseudogene TRBV3-2) with TRBJ1-1, with TRBD1 identical over 8 bases. The CDR3 contains 13 residues. Germline V gives CDR1 LGHDT, CDR2 YNNKEL (reference sequence). The CDR3 DNA reads TGTGCCAGCAGCCAGTACCAGGGGGCTGAGGCTTTCTTT. This gives the protein CASSQYQGAEAFF.

The chain uses TRBV12-5 and TRBJ2-7, with D possibly being TRBD1 (5 bases). V was clipped by 4 bases and J by 5 bases, with 15 bases between them. Germline CDR1 reads LGHNT; CDR2 reads FRNRAP. The CDR3 is made up of 14 amino acids. CDR3 sequence reads: CASGSTMGLNEQYF. CDR3 DNA: TGTGCTAGTGGTTCGACAATGGGGCTGAACGAGCAGTACTTC.

The rearrangement joins TRBV27 to TRBJ2-3; D possibly corresponds to TRBD1 (6 bases). Germline values: CDR1 MNHEY, CDR2 SMNVEV (reference sequence). Between the trimmed V and J ends, which lost 6 bases and 0 bases, there was a span of 13 bases. The CDR3 loop spans 15 amino acids. Written as DNA, the CDR3 is TGTGCCAGCAGCCTTGGGGGCGGGAGCACAGATACGCAGTATTTT. This codes for CASSLGGGSTDTQYF.